This TCR beta chain derives from a study of T cells in Graves' hyperthyroidism and ophthalmopathy. Study overall: Sampling of peripheral blood happened at initial diagnosis, prior to any treatment.

This clonotype was counted ten times or more. PBMCs were obtained from over 8.5 ml fresh peripheral blood. The investigators amplified TCR beta CDR3 regions from RNA transcripts. Primed by the HTBI set, a first-round RT-PCR was run on the TCR CDR3. TCRdb reprocessed the multiplex PCR reads with MiXCR, giving one entry per CDR3 protein. The repertoire consists of under 450,000 distinct CDR3 sequences, with 15% to 17% occurring once and the leading ten covering 7.5% to 8%. The sample was blood. The clonotype originates from a woman aged 18-30 years with Graves' hyperthyroidism.

The chain's CDR3 is CASTPLRGGASYEQYF. In DNA, the CDR3 is TGTGCCAGCACCCCGTTGCGCGGGGGGGCCTCCTACGAGCAGTACTTC. This chain connects TRBV6-1 to TRBJ2-7; 9 positions match TRBD2. This CDR3 region has 16 residues. J was trimmed by 0 bases and V by 7 bases; bases with no gene match: 10. CDR1 is MNHNS, CDR2 SASEGT, per germline.